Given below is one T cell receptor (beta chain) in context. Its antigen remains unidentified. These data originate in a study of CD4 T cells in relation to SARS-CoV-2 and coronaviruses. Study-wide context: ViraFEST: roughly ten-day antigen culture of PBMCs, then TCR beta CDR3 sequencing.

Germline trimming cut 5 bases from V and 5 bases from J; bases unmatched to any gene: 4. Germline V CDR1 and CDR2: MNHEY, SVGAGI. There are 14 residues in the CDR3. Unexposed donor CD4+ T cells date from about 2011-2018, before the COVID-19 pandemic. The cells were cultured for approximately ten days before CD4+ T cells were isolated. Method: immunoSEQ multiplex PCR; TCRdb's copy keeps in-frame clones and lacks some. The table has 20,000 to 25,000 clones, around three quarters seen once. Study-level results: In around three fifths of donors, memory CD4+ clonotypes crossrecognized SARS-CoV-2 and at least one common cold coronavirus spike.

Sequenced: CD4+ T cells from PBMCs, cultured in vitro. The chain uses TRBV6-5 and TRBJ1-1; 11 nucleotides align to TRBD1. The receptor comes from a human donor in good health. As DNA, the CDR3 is TGTGCCAGCAGTCTTGGGGACAGGGGGACTGAAGCTTTCTTT. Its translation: CASSLGDRGTEAFF.